This T cell receptor beta chain originates from a study of T cell responses to AZD1222 COVID-19 vaccine. The study's findings and limits: Of the AZD1222 recipients, only 5 to 7 were seropositive at baseline. It should be noted that donors were predominantly white British and more often female, and clonal diversity was possibly underestimated. Vaccination with two AZD1222 doses was followed by a rise in Spike-specific TCR breadth and depth.

Sequenced by immunoSEQ multiplex PCR; TCRdb stores in-frame clones only, minus some. Found here are some 87,000 clones, around 87% of them singletons; the top ten hold around 29%. For this clone: What it binds is unknown.

Germline lookup yields CDR1 SGHNT and CDR2 YYREEE (reference sequence). The length of the CDR3 is 13 residues. V was pared by 3 bases and J by 9 bases, with 13 bases between. The receptor was derived from an adult in good health. The sequences come from peripheral blood, collected on day 0 of AZD1222 vaccination. The chain carries TRBV5-4 and TRBJ2-1; D unresolved. The CDR3 DNA is TGTGCCAGCAGCTGGAGCAGCGCAGGTGAGCAGTTCTTC. Translation: CASSWSSAGEQFF.